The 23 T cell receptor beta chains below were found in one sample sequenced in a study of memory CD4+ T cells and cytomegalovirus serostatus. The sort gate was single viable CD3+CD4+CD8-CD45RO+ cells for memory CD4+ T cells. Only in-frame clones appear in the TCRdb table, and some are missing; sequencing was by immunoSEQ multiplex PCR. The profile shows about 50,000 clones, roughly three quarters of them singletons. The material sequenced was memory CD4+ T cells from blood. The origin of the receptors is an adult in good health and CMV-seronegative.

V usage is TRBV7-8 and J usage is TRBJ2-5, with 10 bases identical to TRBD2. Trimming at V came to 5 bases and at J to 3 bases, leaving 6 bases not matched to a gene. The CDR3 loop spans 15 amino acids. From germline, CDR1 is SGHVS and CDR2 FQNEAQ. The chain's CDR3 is CASSPLLAGKETQYF. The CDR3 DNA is TGTGCCAGCAGCCCCCTACTAGCGGGGAAAGAGACCCAGTACTTC.

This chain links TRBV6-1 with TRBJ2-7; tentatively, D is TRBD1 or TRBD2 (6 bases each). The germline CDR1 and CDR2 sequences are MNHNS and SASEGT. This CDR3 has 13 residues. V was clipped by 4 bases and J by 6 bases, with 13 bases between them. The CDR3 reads CASSVREGGEQYF. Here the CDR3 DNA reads TGTGCCAGCAGTGTTAGAGAGGGGGGCGAGCAGTACTTC.

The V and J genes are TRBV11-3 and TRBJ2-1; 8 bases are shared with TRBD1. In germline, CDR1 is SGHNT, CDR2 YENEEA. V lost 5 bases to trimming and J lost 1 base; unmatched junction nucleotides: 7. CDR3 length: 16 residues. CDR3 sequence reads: CASSTGDRWSYNEQFF. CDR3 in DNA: TGTGCCAGCAGCACAGGGGACAGGTGGTCCTACAATGAGCAGTTCTTC. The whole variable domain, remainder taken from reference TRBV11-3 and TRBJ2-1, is EAGVVQSPRYKIIEKKQPVAFWCNPISGHNTLYWYLQNLGQGPELLIRYENEEAVDDSQLPKDRFSAERLKGVDSTLKIQPAELGDSAVYLCASSTGDRWSYNEQFFGPGTRLTVL.

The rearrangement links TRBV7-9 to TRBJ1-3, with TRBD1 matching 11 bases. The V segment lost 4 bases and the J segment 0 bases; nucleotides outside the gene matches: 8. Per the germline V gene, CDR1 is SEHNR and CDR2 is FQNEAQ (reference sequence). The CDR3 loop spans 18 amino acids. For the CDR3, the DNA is TGTGCCAGCAGCTATGGACAGGGGGCCCGTCGCTCTGGAAACACCATATATTTT. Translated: CASSYGQGARRSGNTIYF. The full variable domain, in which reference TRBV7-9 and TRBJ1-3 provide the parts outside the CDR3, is DTGVSQNPRHKITKRGQNVTFRCDPISEHNRLYWYRQTLGQGPEFLTYFQNEAQLEKSRLLSDRFSAERPKGSFSTLEIQRTEQGDSAMYLCASSYGQGARRSGNTIYFGEGSWLTVV.

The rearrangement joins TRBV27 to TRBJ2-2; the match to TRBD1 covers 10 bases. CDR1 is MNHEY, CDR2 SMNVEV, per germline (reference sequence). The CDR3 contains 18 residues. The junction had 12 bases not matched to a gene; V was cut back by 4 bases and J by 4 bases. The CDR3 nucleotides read TGTGCCAGCAGTTACCTCTCCCCGGGACAGGGGACCACCGGGGAGCTGTTTTTT. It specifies CASSYLSPGQGTTGELFF.

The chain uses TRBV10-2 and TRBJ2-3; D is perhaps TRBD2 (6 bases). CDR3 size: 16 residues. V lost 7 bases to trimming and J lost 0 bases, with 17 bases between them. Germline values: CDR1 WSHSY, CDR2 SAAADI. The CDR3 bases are TGCGCCAGCAAGGGCGGGGCGGCCACTAGCACAGATACGCAGTATTTT. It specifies CASKGGAATSTDTQYF.

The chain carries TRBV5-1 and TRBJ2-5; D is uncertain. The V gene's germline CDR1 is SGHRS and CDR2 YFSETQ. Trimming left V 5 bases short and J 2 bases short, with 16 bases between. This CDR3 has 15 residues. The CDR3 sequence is CASSLGRLGQETQYF. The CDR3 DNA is TGCGCCAGCAGTCTAGGCAGGCTCGGTCAAGAGACCCAGTACTTC.

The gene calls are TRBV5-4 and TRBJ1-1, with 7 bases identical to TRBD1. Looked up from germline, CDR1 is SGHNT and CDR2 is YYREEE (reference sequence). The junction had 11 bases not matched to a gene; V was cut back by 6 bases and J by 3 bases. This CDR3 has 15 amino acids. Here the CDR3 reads CASTSGDRADTEAFF. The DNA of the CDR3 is TGTGCCAGCACCTCGGGCGACAGGGCGGACACTGAAGCTTTCTTT.

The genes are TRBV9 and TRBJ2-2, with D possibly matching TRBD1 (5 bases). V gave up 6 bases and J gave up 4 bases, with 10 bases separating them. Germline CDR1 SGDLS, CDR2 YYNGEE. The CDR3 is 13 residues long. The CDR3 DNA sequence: TGTGCCAGCACGCAGGGCGGCACCGGGGAGCTGTTTTTT. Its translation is CASTQGGTGELFF. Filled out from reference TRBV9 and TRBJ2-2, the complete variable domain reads DSGVTQTPKHLITATGQRVTLRCSPRSGDLSVYWYQQSLDQGLQFLIQYYNGEERAKGNILERFSAQQFPDLHSELNLSSLELGDSALYFCASTQGGTGELFFGEGSRLTVL.

The CDR3 region has the DNA TGTGCCTGGAGCCTCGGCATCCAAGGGGAAGAGACCCAGTACTTC. This codes for CAWSLGIQGEETQYF. The chain joins TRBV30 to TRBJ2-5; tentative D call: TRBD1 (5 bases). The germline V gene encodes CDR1 GTSNPN and CDR2 SVGIG (reference sequence). Trimming removed 3 bases at V and 3 bases at J, with 17 bases between. This CDR3 is built from 15 residues.

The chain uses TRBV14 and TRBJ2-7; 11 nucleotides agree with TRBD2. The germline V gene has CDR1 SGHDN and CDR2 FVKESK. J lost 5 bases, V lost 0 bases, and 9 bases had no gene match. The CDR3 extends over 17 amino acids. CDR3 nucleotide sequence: TGTGCCAGCAGCCAAGACGCCACTAGCGGGAGTGTCCACGAGCAGTACTTC. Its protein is CASSQDATSGSVHEQYF.

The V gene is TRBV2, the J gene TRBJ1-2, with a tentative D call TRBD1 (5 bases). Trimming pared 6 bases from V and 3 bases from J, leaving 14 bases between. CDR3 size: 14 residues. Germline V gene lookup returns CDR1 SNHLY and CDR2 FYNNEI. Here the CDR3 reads CASSDGTDDYGYTF. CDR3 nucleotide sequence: TGTGCCAGCAGCGACGGGACCGACGACTATGGCTACACCTTC.

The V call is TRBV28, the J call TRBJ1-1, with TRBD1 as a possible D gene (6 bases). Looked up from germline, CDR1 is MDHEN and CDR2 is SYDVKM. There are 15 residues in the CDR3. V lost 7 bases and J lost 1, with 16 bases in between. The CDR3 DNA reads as TGTGCCAGCACAAGTAGGGGGACCTCGAACACTGAAGCTTTCTTT. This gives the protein CASTSRGTSNTEAFF.

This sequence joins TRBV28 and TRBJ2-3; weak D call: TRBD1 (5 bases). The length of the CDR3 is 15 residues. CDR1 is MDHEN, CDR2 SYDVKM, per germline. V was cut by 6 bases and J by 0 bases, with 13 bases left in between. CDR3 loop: CASRGQATSTDTQYF. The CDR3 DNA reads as TGTGCCAGCAGGGGGCAGGCCACTAGCACAGATACGCAGTATTTT.

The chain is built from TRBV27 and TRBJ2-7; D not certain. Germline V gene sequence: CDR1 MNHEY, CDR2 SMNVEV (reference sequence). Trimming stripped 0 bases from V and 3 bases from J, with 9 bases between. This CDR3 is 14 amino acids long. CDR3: CASSLSLTDYEQYF. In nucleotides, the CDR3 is TGTGCCAGCAGTTTATCCCTTACAGACTACGAGCAGTACTTC.

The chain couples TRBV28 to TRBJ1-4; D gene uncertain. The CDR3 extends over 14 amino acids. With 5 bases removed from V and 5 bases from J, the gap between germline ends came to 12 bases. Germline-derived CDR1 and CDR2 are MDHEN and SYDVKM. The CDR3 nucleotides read TGTGCCAGCAGTCTCAGACCTGGAAATGAAAAACTGTTTTTT. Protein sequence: CASSLRPGNEKLFF.

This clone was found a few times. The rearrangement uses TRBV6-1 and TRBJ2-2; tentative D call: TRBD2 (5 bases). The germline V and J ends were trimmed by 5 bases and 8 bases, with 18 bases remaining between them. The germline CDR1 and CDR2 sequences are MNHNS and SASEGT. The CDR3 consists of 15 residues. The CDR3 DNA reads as TGTGCCAGCAGTACGGTTCAGGCCGGGGTAGGGGAGCTGTTTTTT. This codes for CASSTVQAGVGELFF.

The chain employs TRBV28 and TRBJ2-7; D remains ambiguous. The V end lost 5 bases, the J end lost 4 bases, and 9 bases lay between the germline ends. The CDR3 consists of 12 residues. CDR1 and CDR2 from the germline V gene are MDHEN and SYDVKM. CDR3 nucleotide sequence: TGTGCCAGCAGTCAAACAGATTACGAGCAGTACTTC. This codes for CASSQTDYEQYF.

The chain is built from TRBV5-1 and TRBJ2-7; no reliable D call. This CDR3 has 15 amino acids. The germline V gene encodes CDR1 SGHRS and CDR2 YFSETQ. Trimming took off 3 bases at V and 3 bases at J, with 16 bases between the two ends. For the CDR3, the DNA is TGCGCCAGCAGCTCTGGCTCGTGGGCAGACTACGAGCAGTACTTC. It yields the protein CASSSGSWADYEQYF.

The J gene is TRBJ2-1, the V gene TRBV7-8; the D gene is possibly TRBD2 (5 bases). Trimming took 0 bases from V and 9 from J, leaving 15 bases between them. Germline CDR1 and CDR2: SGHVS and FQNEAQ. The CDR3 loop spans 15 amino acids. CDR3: CASSLASGSQGEQFF. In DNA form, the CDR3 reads TGTGCCAGCAGCTTAGCGTCGGGATCCCAAGGTGAGCAGTTCTTC.

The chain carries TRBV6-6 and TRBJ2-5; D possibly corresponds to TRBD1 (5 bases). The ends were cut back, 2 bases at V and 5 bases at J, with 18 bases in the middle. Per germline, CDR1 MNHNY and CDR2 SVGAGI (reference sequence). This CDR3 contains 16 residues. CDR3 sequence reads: CASSYSSGRALETQYF. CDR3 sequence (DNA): TGTGCCAGCAGTTACAGCTCGGGCAGGGCTTTGGAGACCCAGTACTTC.

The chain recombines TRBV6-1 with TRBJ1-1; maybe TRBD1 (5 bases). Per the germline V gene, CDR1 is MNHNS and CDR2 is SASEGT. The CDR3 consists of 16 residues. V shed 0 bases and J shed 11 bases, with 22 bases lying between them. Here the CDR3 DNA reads TGTGCCAGCAGTGAAGCCCTTCGGCAGGGCGGCAGGTCGGCTTTCTTT. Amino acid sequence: CASSEALRQGGRSAFF.

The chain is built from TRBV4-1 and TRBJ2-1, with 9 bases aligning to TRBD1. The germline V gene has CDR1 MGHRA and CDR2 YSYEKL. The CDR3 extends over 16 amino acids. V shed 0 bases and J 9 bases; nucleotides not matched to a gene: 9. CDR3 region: CASSQEDRGGSGEQFF. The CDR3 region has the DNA TGCGCCAGCAGCCAAGAAGACAGGGGGGGATCGGGTGAGCAGTTCTTC.